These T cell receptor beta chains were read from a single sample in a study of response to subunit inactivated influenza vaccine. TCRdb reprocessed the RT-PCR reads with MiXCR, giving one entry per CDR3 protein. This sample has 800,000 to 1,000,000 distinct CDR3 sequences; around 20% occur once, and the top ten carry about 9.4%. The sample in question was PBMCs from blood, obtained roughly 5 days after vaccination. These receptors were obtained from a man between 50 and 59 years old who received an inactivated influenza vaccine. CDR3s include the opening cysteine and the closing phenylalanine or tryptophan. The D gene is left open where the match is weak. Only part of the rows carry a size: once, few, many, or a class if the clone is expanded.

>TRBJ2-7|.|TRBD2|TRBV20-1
TGCAGTGCTAGCCACGGTAGCGGGTCCTACGAGCAGTACTTC
CSASHGSGSYEQYF
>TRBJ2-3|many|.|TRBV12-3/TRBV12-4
TGTGCCAGCAGTTTAACGGGGGCCCCGGGGGATACGCAGTATTTT
CASSLTGAPGDTQYF
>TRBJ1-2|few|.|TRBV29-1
TGCAGCGTTGAGGGCCAGGGTGGCGGCTACACCTTC
CSVEGQGGGYTF
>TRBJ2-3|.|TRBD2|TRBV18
TGTGCCAGCCGGACTAGCGGGGTGACAGATACGCAGTATTTT
CASRTSGVTDTQYF
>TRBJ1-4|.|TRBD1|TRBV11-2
TGTGCCAGCAGCTTAGTGGAACAGGGGAATGAAAAACTGTTTTTT
CASSLVEQGNEKLFF
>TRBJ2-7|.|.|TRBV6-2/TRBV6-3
TGTGCCAGCAGTTATGAGAGCGGTAGAGCCCGGCACGAGCAGTACTTC
CASSYESGRARHEQYF
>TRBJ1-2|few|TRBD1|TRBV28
TGTGCCAGCAGTCGGGCCGGGACAGGGGCGAACAACTATGGCTACACCTTC
CASSRAGTGANNYGYTF
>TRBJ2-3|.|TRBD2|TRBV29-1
TGCAGCGTTAATGAAGCGGGAGGCACAGATACGCAGTATTTT
CSVNEAGGTDTQYF
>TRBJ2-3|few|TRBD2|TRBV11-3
TGTGCCAGCAGCTTAGGACTAGCGGAGAACACAGATACGCAGTATTTT
CASSLGLAENTDTQYF
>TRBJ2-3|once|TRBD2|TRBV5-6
TGTGCCAGCAGCTTGCTAGCGGGGAACACAGATACGCAGTATTTT
CASSLLAGNTDTQYF
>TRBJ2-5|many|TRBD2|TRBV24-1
TGTGCCACCAGTGATTCGAAGGACGCTAGCGGAATACAAGAGACCCAGTACTTC
CATSDSKDASGIQETQYF
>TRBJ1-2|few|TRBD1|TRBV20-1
TGCAGTGCCAGGACAGGAGCGCGGGGGGCGTATGGCTACACCTTC
CSARTGARGAYGYTF
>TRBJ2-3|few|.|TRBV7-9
TGTGCCAGCAGCTTAGTGGGTAGGTCGGTCCCAGATACGCAGTATTTT
CASSLVGRSVPDTQYF
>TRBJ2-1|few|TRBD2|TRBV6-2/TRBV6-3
TGTGCCAGCAGTTACTCGCTACTAGCGGTAAATGAGCAGTTCTTC
CASSYSLLAVNEQFF
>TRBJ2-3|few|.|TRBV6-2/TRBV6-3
TGTGCCAGCAGTTCAGCTTACTATCCTACAGATACGCAGTATTTT
CASSSAYYPTDTQYF
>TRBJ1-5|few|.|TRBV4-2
TGTGCCAGCAGCCAAGATTATCGTAGCAATCAGCCCCAGCATTTT
CASSQDYRSNQPQHF
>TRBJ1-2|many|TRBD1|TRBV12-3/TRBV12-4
TGTGCCAGCAGCAAACACCGGGACAGCTATGGCTACACCTTC
CASSKHRDSYGYTF
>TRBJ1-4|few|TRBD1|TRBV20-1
TGCAGTGCTGGGACAGGGGAATCTAATGAAAAACTGTTTTTT
CSAGTGESNEKLFF
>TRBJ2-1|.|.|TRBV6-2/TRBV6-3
TGTGCCAGCAGGGCGGACAGCTACAATGAGCAGTTCTTC
CASRADSYNEQFF
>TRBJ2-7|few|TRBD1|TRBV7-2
TGTGCCAGCAGCTTCCACGACAGGGACGAGCAGTACTTC
CASSFHDRDEQYF
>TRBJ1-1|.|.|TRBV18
TGTGCCAGCTCACCACCTATATATGCAGGGGAGGGGACTGAAGCTTTCTTT
CASSPPIYAGEGTEAFF
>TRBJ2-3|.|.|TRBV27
TGTGCCAGCACTCCCCGCGGAGGGGGGGCCCCAGATACGCAGTATTTT
CASTPRGGGAPDTQYF
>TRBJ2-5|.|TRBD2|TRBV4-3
TGCGCCAGCAGCAAAGGACTAGCGGGGGGACAAGAGACCCAGTACTTC
CASSKGLAGGQETQYF
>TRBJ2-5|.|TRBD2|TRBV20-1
TGCAGTGCTACTGTCCTAGCGGGAGAAAAGACCCAGTACTTC
CSATVLAGEKTQYF
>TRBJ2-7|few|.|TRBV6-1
TGTGCCAGCAAACAAGGGGTCTTCTACGAGCAGTACTTC
CASKQGVFYEQYF
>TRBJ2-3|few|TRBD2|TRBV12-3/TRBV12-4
TGTGCCAGCAGTGGGAGGGCGTTCAAAGATACGCAGTATTTT
CASSGRAFKDTQYF
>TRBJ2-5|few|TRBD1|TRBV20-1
TGCAGTGCTAGAGATCTTGGGGACAGCCAAGAGACCCAGTACTTC
CSARDLGDSQETQYF
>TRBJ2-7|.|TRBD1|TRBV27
TGTGCCAGCAGTTCCGGACAGGACCCTCACGAGCAGTACTTC
CASSSGQDPHEQYF
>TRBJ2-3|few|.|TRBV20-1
TGCAGTGCCCCGAGAGGGGGGGGGGATACGCAGTATTTT
CSAPRGGGDTQYF